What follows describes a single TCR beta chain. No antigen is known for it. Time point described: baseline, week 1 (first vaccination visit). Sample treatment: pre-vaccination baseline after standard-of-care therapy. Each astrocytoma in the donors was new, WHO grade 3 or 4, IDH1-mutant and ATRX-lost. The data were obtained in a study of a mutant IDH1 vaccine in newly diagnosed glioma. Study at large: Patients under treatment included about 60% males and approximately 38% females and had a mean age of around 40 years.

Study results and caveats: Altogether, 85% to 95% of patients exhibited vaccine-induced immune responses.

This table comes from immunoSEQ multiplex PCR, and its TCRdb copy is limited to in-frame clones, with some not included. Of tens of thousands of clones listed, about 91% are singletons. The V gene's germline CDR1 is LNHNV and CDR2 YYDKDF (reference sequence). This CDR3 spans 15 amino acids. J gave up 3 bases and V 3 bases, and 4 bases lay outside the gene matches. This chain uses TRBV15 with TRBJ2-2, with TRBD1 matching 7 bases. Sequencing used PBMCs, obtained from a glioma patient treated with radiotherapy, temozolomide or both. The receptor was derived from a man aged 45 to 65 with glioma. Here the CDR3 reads CATSSKQGYTGELFF. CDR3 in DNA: TGTGCCACCAGCAGTAAACAGGGGTACACCGGGGAGCTGTTTTTT.